Listed below are T cell receptor beta chains from one sample, sequenced in a study of T-cell memory formation after mild COVID-19. TCRdb redid the calling of the 5' RACE reads with MiXCR, one entry per CDR3 protein. The sample includes 200,000 to 300,000 distinct CDR3 sequences, 16% of them seen just once. Sequenced material: PBMCs or a T cell subset sorted from them (not recorded which). Receptor source: a man aged 18 to 29 who had mild COVID-19 (a few samples of this study predate the infection). Cell type and time point are not known. The CDR3 runs from the conserved cysteine through the conserved F or W. Each record gives: J gene, V gene, CDR3 protein.

J gene: TRBJ1-6; V gene: TRBV29-1; CDR3 protein: CSVRDFNSPLHF
J gene: TRBJ2-3; V gene: TRBV29-1; CDR3 protein: CSVEVGRGGTDTQYF
J gene: TRBJ2-3; V gene: TRBV4-3; CDR3 protein: CASSQQGPRGTDTQYF
J gene: TRBJ2-3; V gene: TRBV6-4; CDR3 protein: CASSHRAGATDTQYF
J gene: TRBJ2-4; V gene: TRBV5-1; CDR3 protein: CASSLDPGMGIQYF
J gene: TRBJ1-6; V gene: TRBV7-9; CDR3 protein: CASRRDGAYNSPLHF
J gene: TRBJ2-1; V gene: TRBV9; CDR3 protein: CASSVVGGGYEQFF
J gene: TRBJ2-5; V gene: TRBV29-1; CDR3 protein: CSGAGQGGQETQYF
J gene: TRBJ1-2; V gene: TRBV7-2; CDR3 protein: CASSLVEGPNYGYTF
J gene: TRBJ2-7; V gene: TRBV5-1; CDR3 protein: CASRADLGYEQYF
J gene: TRBJ2-3; V gene: TRBV6-2/TRBV6-3; CDR3 protein: CASSYVTSTDTQYF
J gene: TRBJ2-7; V gene: TRBV29-1; CDR3 protein: CSGESTPPPSSYEQYF
J gene: TRBJ2-6; V gene: TRBV7-3; CDR3 protein: CASSPQGASLSGANVLTF
J gene: TRBJ1-1; V gene: TRBV7-6; CDR3 protein: CASSLWGLDTEAFF
J gene: TRBJ1-6; V gene: TRBV7-2; CDR3 protein: CASSSRNSPPHF
J gene: TRBJ2-5; V gene: TRBV11-3; CDR3 protein: CASSIGRGQETQYF
J gene: TRBJ1-5; V gene: TRBV7-2; CDR3 protein: CASSFTTGTEQPQHF
J gene: TRBJ1-2; V gene: TRBV12-3/TRBV12-4; CDR3 protein: CASSLNNRASGYTF
J gene: TRBJ2-3; V gene: TRBV20-1; CDR3 protein: CSAQTGVGADTQYF
J gene: TRBJ1-2; V gene: TRBV3-1; CDR3 protein: CASSQVRGSDGYTF